These 6 T cell receptor beta chains were all obtained from the same sample, sequenced in a study of response to subunit inactivated influenza vaccine. Via MiXCR, TCRdb re-called the RT-PCR reads, giving one row per CDR3 protein. The sample holds about 540,000 distinct CDR3 sequences, under 30% seen once. This sample also appeared in a second study, on T cells expressing NK-cell markers. That investigation notes: TCR beta cDNA was generated via 5'RACE template switching incorporating UMIs.

The specimen was CD4+ T cells sorted from PBMCs, collected 12 days after vaccination. Receptors were obtained from a man in his forties or fifties who received an inactivated influenza vaccine.

This clonotype was seen a few times. The chain joins TRBV12-3 or TRBV12-4 to TRBJ1-2; the D gene is possibly TRBD1 (6 bases). The CDR3 has 14 residues. V lost 6 bases, J lost 7 bases, and 18 bases lay in between. The CDR3 here is CASRRDTRSSGYTF. DNA for the CDR3: TGTGCCAGCAGACGGGACACCCGGTCTAGTGGCTACACCTTC.

This clonotype was counted a few times. CDR3: CASSLGGGLETQYF. The CDR3 DNA follows: TGTGCCAGCAGCTTAGGAGGGGGGCTGGAGACCCAGTACTTC. The V call is TRBV11-2, the J call TRBJ2-5; D might be TRBD1 or TRBD2, each matching 6 bases. Germline CDR1 reads SGHAT; CDR2 reads FQNNGV. The CDR3 covers 14 residues. V lost 1 base to trimming and J lost 5 bases, with 11 bases between them.

This clonotype was observed many times. The chain has TRBV4-1 and TRBJ1-3; 7 positions match TRBD1. The V gene's germline CDR1 is MGHRA and CDR2 YSYEKL. The CDR3 contains 16 residues. V shed 0 bases, J shed 0 bases, and the junction held 2 bases outside the gene matches. The CDR3 sequence: CASSQEGQRSGNTIYF. CDR3 in DNA: TGCGCCAGCAGCCAAGAGGGACAGCGCTCTGGAAACACCATATATTTT.

The sample holds a few counts of this clonotype. The V call is TRBV5-1, the J call TRBJ2-7, with D possibly TRBD1 on 5 matching bases. Germline-derived CDR1 and CDR2 are SGHRS and YFSETQ. V lost 6 bases and J lost 0, with 13 bases in between. This CDR3 is built from 14 residues. The CDR3 sequence: CASTPTAFSYEQYF. In DNA, the CDR3 is TGCGCCAGCACCCCGACAGCCTTCTCCTACGAGCAGTACTTC.

This clonotype came up a few times. The V gene is TRBV4-2, the J gene TRBJ2-7; unclear D gene. The CDR3 is 15 residues long. V was trimmed by 4 bases and J by 3 bases, leaving 16 bases between them. Germline V gene sequence: CDR1 LGHNA, CDR2 YNFKEQ. DNA of the CDR3: TGTGCCAGCAGCCCGACCGCGTCAGGCAACTACGAGCAGTACTTC. It yields the protein CASSPTASGNYEQYF.

The rearrangement uses TRBV2 and TRBJ2-2; 9 nucleotides align to TRBD1. Germline V gene sequence: CDR1 SNHLY, CDR2 FYNNEI. This CDR3 spans 15 amino acids. The V segment lost 6 bases and the J segment 5 bases; nucleotides outside the gene matches: 7. DNA of the CDR3: TGTGCCAGCAGATCATCCGGGACAGGGACCGGGGAGCTGTTTTTT. Its translation is CASRSSGTGTGELFF.